These 17 T cell receptor beta chains came from one sample sequenced in a study of graft-versus-host responses after intestinal transplantation. No antigen is known for these receptors. Produced via immunoSEQ multiplex PCR; TCRdb's table is partial and in-frame only. The sample contains 45,000 to 50,000 clones, roughly 91% of which appear only once. Here the sequenced sample was unstimulated CD4+ T cells sorted from spleen or lymph node cells, taken before transplant. All receptors come from a human donor who was the organ donor for an intestinal transplant.

The rearrangement links TRBV5-4 to TRBJ2-7; 8 bases match TRBD2. CDR1 is SGHNT, CDR2 YYREEE, per germline (reference sequence). The V segment lost 4 bases and the J segment 3 bases; nucleotides outside the gene matches: 18. This CDR3 spans 18 amino acids. CDR3 nucleotide sequence: TGTGCCAGCAGCAGAGGGTCGGGAATACTAGCGGTTGACTACGAGCAGTACTTC. This codes for CASSRGSGILAVDYEQYF.

This chain connects TRBV6-5 to TRBJ2-7, with TRBD1 matching 7 bases. The CDR3 sequence is 13 residues long. Looked up from germline, CDR1 is MNHEY and CDR2 is SVGAGI. After removal of 7 bases from V and 3 bases from J, the junction contained 6 bases not matched to a gene. The CDR3: CASMGQPDYEQYF. The DNA for the CDR3 is TGTGCCAGCATGGGACAGCCAGACTACGAGCAGTACTTC.

This chain connects TRBV10-3 to TRBJ2-7; 10 positions match TRBD2. Trimming cost V 2 bases and J 4 bases; bases outside gene matches: 5. Germline assignment: CDR1 ENHRY and CDR2 SYGVKD. The CDR3 is 15 residues long. CDR3 coding DNA: TGTGCCATCAGTGAGGGACTAGCGGTCATTTACGAGCAGTACTTC. Residues: CAISEGLAVIYEQYF.

Comments on this clone: In the same sample, other DNA sequences code for this CDR3. The chain uses TRBV7-2 and TRBJ2-3; D unresolved. The V end lost 1 base, the J end lost 1 base, and 3 bases lay between the germline ends. The CDR3 consists of 13 residues. Germline V CDR1 and CDR2: SGHTA, FQGNSA. CDR3 in amino acids: CASSLGGTDTQYF. CDR3 in DNA: TGTGCCAGCAGCTTAGGCGGCACAGATACGCAGTATTTT.

This sequence joins TRBV2 and TRBJ2-3, with 8 bases fitting TRBD2. V trimming: 7 bases; J trimming: 7 bases; junction bases outside the gene matches: 4. The CDR3 is 12 residues long. Per the germline V gene, CDR1 is SNHLY and CDR2 is FYNNEI. This CDR3 is CASMLAGNTQYF. The CDR3 region has the DNA TGTGCCAGCATGCTAGCGGGTAATACGCAGTATTTT.

V and J are TRBV27 and TRBJ2-7; no definite D call. Germline lookup yields CDR1 MNHEY and CDR2 SMNVEV (reference sequence). Deletions cut 0 bases from V and 6 bases from J, with 9 bases between. This CDR3 has 13 amino acids. CDR3 residues: CASSLSGSGEQYF. The DNA for the CDR3 is TGTGCCAGCAGTTTATCGGGGTCCGGCGAGCAGTACTTC.

This clone was seen only once. The genes are TRBV23-1 and TRBJ2-2, with D uncertain. TRBV23-1 is reported as an ORF; its role is uncertain. The CDR3 is made up of 15 amino acids. Trimming stripped 1 base from V and 1 base from J, with 7 bases between. For the CDR3, the DNA is TGCGCCAGCAGTCAATGGAGACAGAACACCGGGGAGCTGTTTTTT. Protein sequence: CASSQWRQNTGELFF.

The chain uses TRBV6-5 and TRBJ1-1; possible D gene TRBD1, 5 bases. This CDR3 comprises 14 residues. V gave up 2 bases and J gave up 0 bases, with 7 bases separating them. Germline V gene data show CDR1 as MNHEY and CDR2 as SVGAGI. CDR3 in DNA: TGTGCCAGCAGTTACCAGGGTATGAACACTGAAGCTTTCTTT. Translated, it gives CASSYQGMNTEAFF.

The chain recombines TRBV15 with TRBJ2-3; the D gene is possibly TRBD2 (5 bases). This CDR3 is built from 15 residues. Germline CDR1 reads LNHNV; CDR2 reads YYDKDF (reference sequence). The germline V and J ends were trimmed by 1 base and 0 bases, with 8 bases remaining between them. As DNA, the CDR3 is TGTGCCACCAGCAGAGGTGCGGGTAGCACAGATACGCAGTATTTT. Translation: CATSRGAGSTDTQYF.

CDR3 amino acids: CASSLFGTGANTEAFF. The CDR3 DNA reads TGTGCCAGCAGCTTATTCGGGACAGGGGCGAACACTGAAGCTTTCTTT. The chain carries TRBV7-9 and TRBJ1-1; TRBD1 aligns across 10 bases. V was clipped by 2 bases and J by 1 base; unmatched bases: 4. The CDR3 runs 16 residues. The germline V gene has CDR1 SEHNR and CDR2 FQNEAQ (reference sequence).

The chain is built from TRBV30 and TRBJ1-1, with a weak D call TRBD1 (5 bases). V lost 3 bases, J lost 4 bases, and 12 bases lay in between. The CDR3 extends over 13 amino acids. CDR1 and CDR2 from the germline V gene are GTSNPN and SVGIG (reference sequence). CDR3 bases: TGTGCCTGGAGGAGCGGGGGGTTCACTGAAGCTTTCTTT. The encoded protein is CAWRSGGFTEAFF.

The V gene is TRBV18, the J gene TRBJ2-3, with D tentatively TRBD1 (5 bases). Per the germline V gene, CDR1 is KGHSH and CDR2 is LQKENI. V was pared by 4 bases and J by 0 bases, with 14 bases between. The length of the CDR3 is 16 residues. The CDR3 coding sequence is TGTGCCAGCTCACGACAGTGGAAGACTAGCACAGATACGCAGTATTTT. Residues: CASSRQWKTSTDTQYF.

This rearrangement joins TRBV11-2 to TRBJ2-2; 8 bases align to TRBD2. This CDR3 has 16 amino acids. V lost 2 bases and J lost 0; bases outside the gene matches: 2. CDR1 SGHAT and CDR2 FQNNGV come from the germline V gene. CDR3 protein: CASSLRLASNTGELFF. The CDR3 nucleotides read TGTGCCAGCAGCTTAAGACTAGCGTCGAACACCGGGGAGCTGTTTTTT.

This chain links TRBV30 with TRBJ2-7; TRBD1 aligns across 11 bases. Trimming removed 4 bases from V and 4 bases from J; junction bases left unmatched: 6. This CDR3 region has 14 residues. The germline V gene has CDR1 GTSNPN and CDR2 SVGIG (reference sequence). CDR3 loop: CAWTEGQGAYEQYF. CDR3 nucleotide sequence: TGTGCCTGGACAGAAGGACAGGGGGCTTACGAGCAGTACTTC.

V gene TRBV28 combines with J gene TRBJ1-2, with D maybe TRBD1 (6 bases). The V gene's germline CDR1 is MDHEN and CDR2 SYDVKM. The CDR3 consists of 15 residues. Trimming cost V 3 bases and J 4 bases, with 15 bases left between them. This CDR3 is CASSLGGARGYGYTF. The CDR3 nucleotides read TGTGCCAGCAGTTTGGGGGGGGCGCGGGGCTATGGCTACACCTTC.

The chain has TRBV27 and TRBJ1-2; tentatively, D is TRBD1 (5 bases). Trimming took 6 bases from V and 4 from J, leaving 12 bases between them. Germline CDR1 reads MNHEY; CDR2 reads SMNVEV (reference sequence). The CDR3 covers 13 residues. For the CDR3, the DNA is TGTGCCAGCAGCGAAAGGGGCATCTATGGCTACACCTTC. This sequence encodes CASSERGIYGYTF.

V usage is TRBV4-1 and J usage is TRBJ2-3; TRBD1 or TRBD2 may be the D gene (6 bases each). The V gene's germline CDR1 is MGHRA and CDR2 YSYEKL. This CDR3 has 15 residues. V lost 1 base to trimming and J lost 5 bases, with 13 bases between them. The CDR3 coding sequence is TGCGCCAGCAGCCAAGGGTTCGGGGGCATAGATACGCAGTATTTT. Translated: CASSQGFGGIDTQYF.